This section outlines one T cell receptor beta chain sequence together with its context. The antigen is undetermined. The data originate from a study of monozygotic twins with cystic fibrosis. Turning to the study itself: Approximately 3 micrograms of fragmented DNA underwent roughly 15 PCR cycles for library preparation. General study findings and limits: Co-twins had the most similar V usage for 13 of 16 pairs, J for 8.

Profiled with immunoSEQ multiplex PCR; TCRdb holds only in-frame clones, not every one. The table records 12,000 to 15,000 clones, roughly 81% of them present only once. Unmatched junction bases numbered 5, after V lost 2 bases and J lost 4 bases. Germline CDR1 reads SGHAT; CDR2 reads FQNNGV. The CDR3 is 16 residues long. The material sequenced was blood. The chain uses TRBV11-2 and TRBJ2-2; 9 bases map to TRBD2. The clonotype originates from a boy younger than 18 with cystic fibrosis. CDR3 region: CASSLQTSGFTGELFF. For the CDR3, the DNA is TGTGCCAGCAGCTTACAGACTAGCGGATTCACCGGGGAGCTGTTTTTT.